The TCR beta chain described here comes from a study of blood T cell repertoires in COVID-19. Whole-study context: Donors in the United States, Italy and Spain gave samples during acute or convalescent COVID-19. PBMCs, B-cell-depleted T cells, or T cells provided the cDNA or gDNA that made up the material.

Germline CDR1 and CDR2: SGHRS and YFSETQ. The ends lost 0 bases at V and 4 bases at J; junction bases unmatched: 1. The CDR3 extends over 16 amino acids. Per the authors' pipeline: Nucleated cell counts were estimated from reference gene primer amplification. Clones were sequenced by immunoSEQ multiplex PCR, and TCRdb holds only the in-frame ones, with some missing. Clone size and V and J calls were adopted from that table, with D and trimming inferred from the DNA. Of more than 250,000 clones in the sample, around 87% were seen once. The TCR originated in a man between 50 and 59 years old with active or convalescent COVID-19. Sequenced: peripheral blood. The V call is TRBV5-1, the J call TRBJ2-7, with 16 bases matching TRBD2. The CDR3 is CASSLAGLAGGYEQYF. CDR3 nucleotides: TGCGCCAGCAGCTTGGCGGGACTAGCGGGAGGGTACGAGCAGTACTTC. Full variable domain (outside the CDR3, taken from reference TRBV5-1 and TRBJ2-7): KAGVTQTPRYLIKTRGQQVTLSCSPISGHRSVSWYQQTPGQGLQFLFEYFSETQRNKGNFPGRFSGRQFSNSRSEMNVSTLELGDSALYLCASSLAGLAGGYEQYFGPGTRLTVT.